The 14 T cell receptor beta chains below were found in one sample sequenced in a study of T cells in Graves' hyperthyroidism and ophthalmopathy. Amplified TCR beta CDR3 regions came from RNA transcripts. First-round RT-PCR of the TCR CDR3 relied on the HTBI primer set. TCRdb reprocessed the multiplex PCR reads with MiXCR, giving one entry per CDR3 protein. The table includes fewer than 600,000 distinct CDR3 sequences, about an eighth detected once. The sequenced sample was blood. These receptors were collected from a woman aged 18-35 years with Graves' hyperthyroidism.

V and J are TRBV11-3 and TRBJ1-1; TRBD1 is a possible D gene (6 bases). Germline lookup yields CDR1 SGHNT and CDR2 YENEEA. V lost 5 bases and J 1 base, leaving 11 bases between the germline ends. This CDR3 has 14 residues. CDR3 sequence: CASSGGGSNTEAFF. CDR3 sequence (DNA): TGTGCCAGCAGCGGAGGGGGGTCGAACACTGAAGCTTTCTTT.

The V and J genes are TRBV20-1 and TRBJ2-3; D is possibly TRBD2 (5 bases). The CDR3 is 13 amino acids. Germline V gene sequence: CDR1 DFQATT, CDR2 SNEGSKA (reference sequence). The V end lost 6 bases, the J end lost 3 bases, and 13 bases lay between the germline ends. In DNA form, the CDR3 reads TGCAGTGCAACGACGGACTGGACAGATACGCAGTATTTT. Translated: CSATTDWTDTQYF.

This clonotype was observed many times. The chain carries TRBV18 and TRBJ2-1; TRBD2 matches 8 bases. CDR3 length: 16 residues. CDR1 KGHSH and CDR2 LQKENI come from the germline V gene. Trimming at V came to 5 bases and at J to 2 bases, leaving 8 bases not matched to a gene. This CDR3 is CASSSGGSGTYNEQFF. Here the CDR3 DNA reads TGTGCCAGCTCAAGCGGGGGTAGCGGAACCTACAATGAGCAGTTCTTC.

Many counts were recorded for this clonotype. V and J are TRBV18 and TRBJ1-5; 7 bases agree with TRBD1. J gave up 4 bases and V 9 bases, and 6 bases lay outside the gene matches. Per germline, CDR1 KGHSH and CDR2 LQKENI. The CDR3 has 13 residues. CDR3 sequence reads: CASNTQGNQPQHF. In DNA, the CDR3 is TGTGCCAGTAATACACAGGGGAATCAGCCCCAGCATTTT.

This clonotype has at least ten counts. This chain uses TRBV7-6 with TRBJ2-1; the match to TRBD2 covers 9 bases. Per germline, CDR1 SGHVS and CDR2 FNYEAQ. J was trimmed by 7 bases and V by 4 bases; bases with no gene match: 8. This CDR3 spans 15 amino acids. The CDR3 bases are TGTGCCAGCAGCTCAACGGGACTAGCTGCAAATGAGCAGTTCTTC. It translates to CASSSTGLAANEQFF.

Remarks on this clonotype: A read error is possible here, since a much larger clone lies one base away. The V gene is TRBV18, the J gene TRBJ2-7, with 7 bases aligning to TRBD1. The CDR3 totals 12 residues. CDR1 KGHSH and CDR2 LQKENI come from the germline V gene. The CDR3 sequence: CASPPRDSEQYV. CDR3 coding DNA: TGTGCCAGCCCACCTAGGGACAGCGAGCAGTACGTC.

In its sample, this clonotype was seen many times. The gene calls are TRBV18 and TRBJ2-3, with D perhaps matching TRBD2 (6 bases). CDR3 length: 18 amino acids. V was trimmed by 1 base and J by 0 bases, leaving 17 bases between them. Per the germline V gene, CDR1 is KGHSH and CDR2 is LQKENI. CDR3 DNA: TGTGCCAGCTCACCACTTGGTGGTAGCGGCACTAGCACAGATACGCAGTATTTT. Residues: CASSPLGGSGTSTDTQYF. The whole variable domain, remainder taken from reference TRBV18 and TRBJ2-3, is NAGVMQNPRHLVRRRGQEARLRCSPMKGHSHVYWYRQLPEEGLKFMVYLQKENIIDESGMPKERFSAEFPKEGPSILRIQQVVRGDSAAYFCASSPLGGSGTSTDTQYFGPGTRLTVL.

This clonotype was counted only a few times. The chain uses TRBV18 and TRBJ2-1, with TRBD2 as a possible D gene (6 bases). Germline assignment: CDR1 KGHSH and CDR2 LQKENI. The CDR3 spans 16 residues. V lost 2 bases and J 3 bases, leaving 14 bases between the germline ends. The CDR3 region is CASSPTAAGFYNEQFF. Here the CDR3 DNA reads TGTGCCAGCTCACCAACGGCAGCGGGTTTCTACAATGAGCAGTTCTTC.

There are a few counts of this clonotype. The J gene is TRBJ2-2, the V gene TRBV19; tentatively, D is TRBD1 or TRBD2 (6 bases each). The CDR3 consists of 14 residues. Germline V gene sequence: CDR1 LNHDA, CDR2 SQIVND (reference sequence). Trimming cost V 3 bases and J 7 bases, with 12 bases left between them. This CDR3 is CASSIWGANGELFF. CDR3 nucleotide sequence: TGTGCCAGTAGTATTTGGGGGGCGAACGGGGAGCTGTTTTTT.

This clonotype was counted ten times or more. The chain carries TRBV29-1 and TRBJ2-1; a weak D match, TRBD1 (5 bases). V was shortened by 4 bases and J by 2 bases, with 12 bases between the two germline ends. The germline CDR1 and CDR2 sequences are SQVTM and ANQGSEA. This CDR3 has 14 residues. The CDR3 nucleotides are TGCAGCGTTGTAAAGGGGTACCCCTACAATGAGCAGTTCTTC. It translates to CSVVKGYPYNEQFF.

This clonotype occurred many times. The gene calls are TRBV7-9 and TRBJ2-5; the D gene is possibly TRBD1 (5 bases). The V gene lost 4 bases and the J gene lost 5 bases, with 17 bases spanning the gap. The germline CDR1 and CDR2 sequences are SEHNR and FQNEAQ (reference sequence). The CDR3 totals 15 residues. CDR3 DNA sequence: TGTGCCAGCAGCTCTGCCTCGGCAGGGTGGGAGACCCAGTACTTC. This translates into CASSSASAGWETQYF. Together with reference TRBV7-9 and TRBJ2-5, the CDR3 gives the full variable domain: DTGVSQNPRHKITKRGQNVTFRCDPISEHNRLYWYRQTLGQGPEFLTYFQNEAQLEKSRLLSDRFSAERPKGSFSTLEIQRTEQGDSAMYLCASSSASAGWETQYFGPGTRLLVL.

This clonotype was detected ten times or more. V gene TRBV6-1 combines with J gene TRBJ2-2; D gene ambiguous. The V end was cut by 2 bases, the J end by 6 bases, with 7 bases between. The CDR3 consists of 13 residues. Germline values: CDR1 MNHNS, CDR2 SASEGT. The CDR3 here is CASSERMPGELFF. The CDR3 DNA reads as TGTGCCAGCAGTGAACGGATGCCCGGGGAGCTGTTTTTT.

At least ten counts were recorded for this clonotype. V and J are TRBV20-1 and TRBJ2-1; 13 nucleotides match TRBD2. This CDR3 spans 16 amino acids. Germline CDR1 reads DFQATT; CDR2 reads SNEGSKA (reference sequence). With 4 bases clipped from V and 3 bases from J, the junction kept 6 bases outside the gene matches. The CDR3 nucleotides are TGCAGTGCTACCTCGGGGACTAGCGGGGACTACAATGAGCAGTTCTTC. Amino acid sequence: CSATSGTSGDYNEQFF.

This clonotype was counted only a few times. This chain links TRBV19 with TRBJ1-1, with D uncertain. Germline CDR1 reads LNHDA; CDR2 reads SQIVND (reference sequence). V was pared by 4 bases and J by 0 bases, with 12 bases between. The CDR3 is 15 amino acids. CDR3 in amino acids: CASSKIAPVNTEAFF. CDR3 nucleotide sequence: TGTGCCAGTAGTAAAATAGCGCCGGTGAACACTGAAGCTTTCTTT. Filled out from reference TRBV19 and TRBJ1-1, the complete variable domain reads DGGITQSPKYLFRKEGQNVTLSCEQNLNHDAMYWYRQDPGQGLRLIYYSQIVNDFQKGDIAEGYSVSREKKESFPLTVTSAQKNPTAFYLCASSKIAPVNTEAFFGQGTRLTVV.